Listed below are T cell receptor beta chains from one sample, sequenced in a study of blood T cell repertoires in COVID-19. Data came from immunoSEQ multiplex PCR; TCRdb stores just in-frame clones and leaves some out. This sample carries 100,000 or so clones, 75% to 85% of them seen once, and the ten largest clones take approximately 4%. Material for sequencing was peripheral blood. Receptors were obtained from a man in his 60s with acute or convalescent COVID-19. CDR3s include the opening cysteine and the closing phenylalanine or tryptophan. The order of the fields is V gene, J gene, D gene, clone size, CDR3 DNA, CDR3 protein. D genes are given only for firm matches. Clone size is given for some rows only: seen once, a few or many times, or a class if the clone is expanded.

V gene: TRBV6-5
J gene: TRBJ1-2
D gene: .
clone size: .
CDR3 DNA: TGTGCCAGCAGTTCCCCAGACAGAGACTATGGCTACACCTTC
CDR3 protein: CASSSPDRDYGYTF

V gene: TRBV11-3
J gene: TRBJ2-7
D gene: .
clone size: .
CDR3 DNA: TGTGCCAGCAGCTCGGGACTCATCTACGAGCAGTACTTC
CDR3 protein: CASSSGLIYEQYF

V gene: TRBV19
J gene: TRBJ2-1
D gene: TRBD2
clone size: .
CDR3 DNA: TGTGCCAGTAGCTCCATTACTAGCGGGACCTACAATGAGCAGTTCTTC
CDR3 protein: CASSSITSGTYNEQFF

V gene: TRBV18
J gene: TRBJ2-1
D gene: TRBD2
clone size: .
CDR3 DNA: TGTGCCAGCTCACCTCCCCTAGCGGACCCATCCTACAATGAGCAGTTCTTC
CDR3 protein: CASSPPLADPSYNEQFF

V gene: TRBV5-1
J gene: TRBJ2-3
D gene: TRBD1
clone size: once
CDR3 DNA: TGCGCCAGCAGGAGACAGGGGGAGGGCACAGATACGCAGTATTTT
CDR3 protein: CASRRQGEGTDTQYF

V gene: TRBV19
J gene: TRBJ2-7
D gene: TRBD2
clone size: .
CDR3 DNA: TGTGCCAGTAGTAGAACTAGCGGGGGGGCCGCCTCAATAGACGAGCAGTACTTC
CDR3 protein: CASSRTSGGAASIDEQYF

V gene: TRBV29-1
J gene: TRBJ1-1
D gene: .
clone size: .
CDR3 DNA: TGCAGCGTTGAAGATAGTGGGCCAACCTCCCGGGGCACTGAAGCTTTCTTT
CDR3 protein: CSVEDSGPTSRGTEAFF

V gene: TRBV27
J gene: TRBJ1-4
D gene: .
clone size: once
CDR3 DNA: TGTGCCAGCAGTGAGTGGGGGCGCAAACTGTTTTTT
CDR3 protein: CASSEWGRKLFF

V gene: TRBV30
J gene: TRBJ1-2
D gene: TRBD1
clone size: .
CDR3 DNA: TGTGCCTGGACCGCAGGGGGCGATGGCTACACCTTC
CDR3 protein: CAWTAGGDGYTF

V gene: TRBV18
J gene: TRBJ2-7
D gene: .
clone size: .
CDR3 DNA: TGTGCCAGCTCACCGGGAGCTCCCGCCTCTCGGGGGGAGCAGTACTTC
CDR3 protein: CASSPGAPASRGEQYF

V gene: TRBV30
J gene: TRBJ2-1
D gene: .
clone size: .
CDR3 DNA: TGTGCCGGGGGTAGGGGCTACAATGAGCAGTTCTTC
CDR3 protein: CAGGRGYNEQFF

V gene: TRBV5-1
J gene: TRBJ1-2
D gene: TRBD1
clone size: few
CDR3 DNA: TGCGCCAGCAGTTTCAGGGACAGTCGAGGCTACACCTTC
CDR3 protein: CASSFRDSRGYTF

V gene: TRBV2
J gene: TRBJ1-1
D gene: .
clone size: .
CDR3 DNA: TGTGCCAGCAGTGCCAGGTGGTTTAACACTGAAGCTTTCTTT
CDR3 protein: CASSARWFNTEAFF

V gene: TRBV5-4
J gene: TRBJ2-1
D gene: .
clone size: .
CDR3 DNA: TGTGCCAGCAGCTTGGGACAGTCTACCCTCTACAATGAGCAGTTCTTC
CDR3 protein: CASSLGQSTLYNEQFF

V gene: TRBV20-1
J gene: TRBJ2-1
D gene: .
clone size: .
CDR3 DNA: TGCAGTGCTAGGAGGAATGAGCAGTTCTTC
CDR3 protein: CSARRNEQFF

V gene: TRBV4-3
J gene: TRBJ2-1
D gene: TRBD2
clone size: .
CDR3 DNA: TGCGCCAGCAGCCAAGATAGGGCGGGAGGGACCTACAATGAGCAGTTCTTC
CDR3 protein: CASSQDRAGGTYNEQFF

V gene: TRBV5-5
J gene: TRBJ2-7
D gene: .
clone size: .
CDR3 DNA: TGTGCCAGCAGCTTGTCAGGCAGGGTTTCCGAGCAGTACTTC
CDR3 protein: CASSLSGRVSEQYF

V gene: TRBV5-1
J gene: TRBJ1-3
D gene: TRBD1
clone size: once
CDR3 DNA: TGCGCCAGCAGCTCCGGGACAGGGGGAGGAAACACCATATATTTT
CDR3 protein: CASSSGTGGGNTIYF

V gene: TRBV24-1
J gene: TRBJ2-5
D gene: .
clone size: .
CDR3 DNA: TGTGCCACCAGTGAGTCAGGTGACGGGACCCAGTACTTC
CDR3 protein: CATSESGDGTQYF

V gene: TRBV28
J gene: TRBJ1-1
D gene: TRBD1
clone size: .
CDR3 DNA: TGTGCCAGCACCCGGGACAGCCCCTACACTGAAGCTTTCTTT
CDR3 protein: CASTRDSPYTEAFF

V gene: TRBV7-9
J gene: TRBJ1-4
D gene: .
clone size: .
CDR3 DNA: TGTGCCAGCAGCTACGGTGCGTCTAATGAAAAACTGTTTTTT
CDR3 protein: CASSYGASNEKLFF

V gene: TRBV2
J gene: TRBJ2-5
D gene: TRBD2
clone size: .
CDR3 DNA: TGTGCCAGCAGTGACCTAGCGGGGGAAGAGACCCAGTACTTC
CDR3 protein: CASSDLAGEETQYF